These 10 T cell receptor beta chains originate from one sample sequenced in a study of tumor-infiltrating lymphocytes in oesophageal squamous cell carcinoma. TCRdb analysed the PCR reads with MiXCR anew, one entry per CDR3 protein. The sample has more than 10,000 distinct CDR3 sequences; over 50% are singletons. Sample: esophageal tumor tissue. These receptors originate from a female donor with esophageal squamous cell carcinoma.

The chain is built from TRBV6-9 and TRBJ1-5; 7 bases agree with TRBD1. Germline V gene lookup returns CDR1 MNHGY and CDR2 SVAAGI. This CDR3 has 13 residues. Unmatched junction bases numbered 5, after V lost 6 bases and J lost 6 bases. This CDR3 is CASRTGSGQPQHF. In nucleotides, the CDR3 is TGTGCCAGCAGGACAGGGTCGGGTCAGCCCCAGCATTTT.

This clonotype was detected only a few times. The chain carries TRBV7-8 and TRBJ2-5; tentative D call: TRBD2 (6 bases). Germline CDR1 and CDR2: SGHVS and FQNEAQ. V lost 2 bases, J lost 1 base, and 11 bases lay in between. The length of the CDR3 is 15 residues. CDR3 protein: CASSLMGGFQETQYF. The CDR3 DNA reads TGTGCCAGCAGCTTAATGGGAGGTTTCCAAGAGACCCAGTACTTC.

The rearrangement uses TRBV12-3 or TRBV12-4 and TRBJ2-1, with D maybe TRBD1 (5 bases). The V end lost 6 bases, the J end lost 10 bases, and 10 bases lay between the germline ends. CDR3 length: 11 residues. The CDR3 DNA is TGTGCCAGCAGCCAGGGAAGGGAGCAGTTCTTC. As protein: CASSQGREQFF.

This clonotype was seen repeatedly, ten times or more. The genes are TRBV7-9 and TRBJ1-2; D call uncertain. The CDR3 extends over 13 amino acids. The V and J ends lost 1 base and 7 bases respectively, with 10 bases between them. The germline gives CDR1 SEHNR, CDR2 FQNEAQ (reference sequence). The CDR3 is CASSLEYGSGYTF. CDR3 DNA sequence: TGTGCCAGCAGCTTAGAATACGGGAGTGGCTACACCTTC. Full variable domain (missing parts from reference TRBV7-9 and TRBJ1-2): DTGVSQNPRHKITKRGQNVTFRCDPISEHNRLYWYRQTLGQGPEFLTYFQNEAQLEKSRLLSDRFSAERPKGSFSTLEIQRTEQGDSAMYLCASSLEYGSGYTFGSGTRLTVV.

CDR3 amino acids: CASSYSRAGPQETQYF. Written as DNA, the CDR3 is TGTGCCAGCAGTTACTCGAGAGCGGGGCCGCAAGAGACCCAGTACTTC. The rearrangement uses TRBV6-6 and TRBJ2-4; 7 positions match TRBD2. The assigned J gene may be wrong: the sequence end matches TRBJ2-5 better. CDR3 length equals 16 residues. In germline, CDR1 is MNHNY, CDR2 SVGAGI (reference sequence).

V and J are TRBV10-3 and TRBJ2-3; no clear D. Germline V gene sequence: CDR1 ENHRY, CDR2 SYGVKD. Trimming shortened V by 0 bases and J by 6 bases, and 13 bases separated the two germline ends. The CDR3 extends over 15 amino acids. The CDR3 nucleotides are TGTGCCATCAGTGAGTCGGCTAGTTACGCGGATACGCAGTATTTT. Protein sequence: CAISESASYADTQYF.

This clonotype is judged medium-sized. The chain links TRBV11-2 to TRBJ1-6, with 7 positions matching TRBD1. Germline V gene sequence: CDR1 SGHAT, CDR2 FQNNGV. This CDR3 is 14 amino acids long. The V and J ends lost 5 bases and 8 bases, in that order; junction bases with no gene match: 6. CDR3 sequence (DNA): TGTGCCAGCAGCACGACAGGGCGCGATTCACCCCTCCACTTT. It codes for CASSTTGRDSPLHF.

The V call is TRBV11-2, the J call TRBJ2-3; a possible D gene is TRBD2 (8 bases). The end of the DNA fits TRBJ2-7 better, so the J call may be wrong. Germline CDR1 SGHAT, CDR2 FQNNGV. The length of the CDR3 is 18 residues. CDR3 region: CASSLVGGGLAGRPEQYF. The CDR3 nucleotides are TGTGCCAGCAGCTTAGTAGGGGGCGGGCTAGCGGGCCGACCCGAGCAGTACTTC.

This clonotype was counted only a few times. The chain carries TRBV19 and TRBJ2-1; D may correspond to TRBD1 or TRBD2 (5 bases each). The CDR3 is made up of 15 amino acids. The germline V gene has CDR1 LNHDA and CDR2 SQIVND (reference sequence). V gave up 5 bases and J gave up 5 bases, with 16 bases separating them. The CDR3 protein is CASSARDRGDNEQFF. The DNA for the CDR3 is TGTGCCAGTAGTGCCCGGGACCGAGGAGACAATGAGCAGTTCTTC. Complete variable domain (other parts from reference TRBV19 and TRBJ2-1): DGGITQSPKYLFRKEGQNVTLSCEQNLNHDAMYWYRQDPGQGLRLIYYSQIVNDFQKGDIAEGYSVSREKKESFPLTVTSAQKNPTAFYLCASSARDRGDNEQFFGPGTRLTVL.

This clonotype showed up many times. Without the conserved terminal phenylalanine or tryptophan, this CDR3 likely stems from a read error. It is unclear where the CDR3 begins or ends on the DNA, so no DNA is shown, and the CDR3 is as TCRdb lists it. CDR3 sequence reads: CASSDEGRFVRGYTFGS. This chain connects TRBV7-8 to TRBJ2-1. The CDR3 extends over 17 residues, inclusive of both ends. Germline lookup yields CDR1 SGHVS and CDR2 FQNEAQ.